This T cell receptor (beta chain) was found in a study of PD-1 blockade in classical Hodgkin lymphoma. General observations from the study: Complete responders had baseline diversity similar to newly diagnosed patients.

This CDR3 is 15 amino acids long. Germline-derived CDR1 and CDR2 are ENHRY and SYGVKD. V lost 4 bases and J lost 5; bases outside the gene matches: 3. Comments on this clone: As yet, its antigen is unknown.

Only in-frame clones appear in the TCRdb table, and some are missing; sequencing was by immunoSEQ multiplex PCR. The sample has 40,000 to 50,000 clones, 55% to 70% seen once. Described time point: cycle 4 day 1 (C4D1), after 5 to 7 weeks of nivolumab. All the patients suffered relapse after autologous stem cell transplantation, and brentuximab vedotin exposure differed. This TCR was recovered from a human donor with classical Hodgkin lymphoma. The chain employs TRBV10-3 and TRBJ2-1; 12 bases fit TRBD2. The starting material was peripheral blood mononuclear cells (PBMCs), obtained before the fourth cycle of nivolumab. DNA of the CDR3: TGTGCCATCAGTGTGACTAGCGGGGGAAACAATGAGCAGTTCTTC. This codes for CAISVTSGGNNEQFF.